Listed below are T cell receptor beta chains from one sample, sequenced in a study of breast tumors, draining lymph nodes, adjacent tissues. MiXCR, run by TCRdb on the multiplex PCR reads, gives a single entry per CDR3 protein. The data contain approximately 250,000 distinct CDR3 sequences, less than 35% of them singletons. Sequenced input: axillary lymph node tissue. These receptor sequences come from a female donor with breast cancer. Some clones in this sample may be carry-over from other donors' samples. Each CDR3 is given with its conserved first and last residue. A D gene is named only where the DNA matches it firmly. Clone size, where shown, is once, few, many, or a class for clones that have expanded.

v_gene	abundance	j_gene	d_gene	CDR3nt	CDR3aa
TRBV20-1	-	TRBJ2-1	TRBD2	TGCAGTGCTCCCATAGCGGGAGTTATCACTGAGCAGTTCTTC	CSAPIAGVITEQFF
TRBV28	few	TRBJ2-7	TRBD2	TGTGCCAGCAGTTGGGAGGGGAGCTCCTACGAGCAGTACTTC	CASSWEGSSYEQYF
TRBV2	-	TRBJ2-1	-	TGTGCCAGCAGCCCGAGGACAGCCTACAATGAGCAGTTCTTC	CASSPRTAYNEQFF
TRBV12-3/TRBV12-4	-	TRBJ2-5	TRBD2	TGTGCCAGCAGGGGGGGGTTCCGAGAGACCCAGTACTTC	CASRGGFRETQYF
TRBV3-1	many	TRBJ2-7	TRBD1	TGTGCCAGCAGCATCGGGACAGGGTCCTACGAGCAGTACTTC	CASSIGTGSYEQYF
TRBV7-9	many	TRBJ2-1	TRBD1	TGTGCCAGCAGCTTCCAGGGGGCCACCTACAATGAGCAGTTCTTC	CASSFQGATYNEQFF
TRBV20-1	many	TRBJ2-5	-	TGCAGTGCTAGAGGACGGAACCAAGAGACCCAGTACTTC	CSARGRNQETQYF
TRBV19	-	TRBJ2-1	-	TGTGCCAGTCGGGACCCCCGAAGTACCTACAATGAGCAGTTCTTC	CASRDPRSTYNEQFF
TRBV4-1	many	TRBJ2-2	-	TGCGCCAGCAGCCAGGGCTACTTCACCGGGGAGCTGTTTTTT	CASSQGYFTGELFF
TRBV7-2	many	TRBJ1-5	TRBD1	TGTGCCAGCAGCTTAACCGGGACAGGGGGGAATCAGCCCCAGCATTTT	CASSLTGTGGNQPQHF
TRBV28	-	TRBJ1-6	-	TGTGCCGGCAGTTTAACAGACAGGCGCCTCCTCCACTTT	CAGSLTDRRLLHF
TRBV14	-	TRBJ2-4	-	TGTGCCAGCAGCTCCTTGGGCCTGGGCAAAAACATTCAGTACTTC	CASSSLGLGKNIQYF
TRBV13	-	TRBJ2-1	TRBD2	TGTGCCAGCAGTTTAATGGCGGGAGGGCCTAATGAGCAGTTCTTC	CASSLMAGGPNEQFF
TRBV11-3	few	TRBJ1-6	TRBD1	TGTGCCAGCAGCCCGGGACAGGGGGTAAGATCACCCCTCCACTTT	CASSPGQGVRSPLHF
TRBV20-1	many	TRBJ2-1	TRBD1	TGCAGTGCCCAGGGGGCGAATGAGCAGTTCTTC	CSAQGANEQFF
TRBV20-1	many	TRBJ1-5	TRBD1	TGCAGTGCTAGAGAACCCGGACAGGGGGCTTACCAGCCCCAGCATTTT	CSAREPGQGAYQPQHF
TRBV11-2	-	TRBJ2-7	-	TGTGCCAGCAGCTTAGATCCAGCGGCGTTGTCCGGGCAGTACTTC	CASSLDPAALSGQYF
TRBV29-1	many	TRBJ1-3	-	TGCAGCGTTGTCTTGGATGGAAACACCATATATTTT	CSVVLDGNTIYF
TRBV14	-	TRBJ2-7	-	TGTGCCAGCAGCCCCCCCTTAAGGGCCTACGAGCAGTCCTTC	CASSPPLRAYEQSF
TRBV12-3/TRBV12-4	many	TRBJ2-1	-	TGTGCCAGCAGGCCCAACACTGGCAATGAGCAGTTCTTC	CASRPNTGNEQFF
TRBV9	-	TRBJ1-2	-	TGTGCCAGCAGCGTATTAGCGGGGGGAACCGGGGCGACAGACTATGGCTACACCTTC	CASSVLAGGTGATDYGYTF
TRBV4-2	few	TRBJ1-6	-	TGTGCCAGCAGCTTGGTAAACGATTCACCCCTCCACTTT	CASSLVNDSPLHF
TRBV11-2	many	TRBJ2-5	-	TGTGCCAGCAGCTTAGGGGATAGGGGGGGCCGGGAGACCCAGTACTTC	CASSLGDRGGRETQYF
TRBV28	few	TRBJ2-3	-	TGTGCCAGCACCCACAGACAGAACACAGATACGCAGTATTTT	CASTHRQNTDTQYF
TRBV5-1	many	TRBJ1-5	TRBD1	TGCGCCAGCAGCTTTACAGGGGGCAATCAGCCCCAGCATTTT	CASSFTGGNQPQHF
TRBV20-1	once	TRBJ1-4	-	TGCAGTGCTAGTATATCAGGGACTTATAAACTGTTTTTT	CSASISGTYKLFF
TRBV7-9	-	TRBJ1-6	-	TGTGCCAGCAGCATCGCCAGTAGACCCACCGGCGGTTCACCCCTCCACTTT	CASSIASRPTGGSPLHF